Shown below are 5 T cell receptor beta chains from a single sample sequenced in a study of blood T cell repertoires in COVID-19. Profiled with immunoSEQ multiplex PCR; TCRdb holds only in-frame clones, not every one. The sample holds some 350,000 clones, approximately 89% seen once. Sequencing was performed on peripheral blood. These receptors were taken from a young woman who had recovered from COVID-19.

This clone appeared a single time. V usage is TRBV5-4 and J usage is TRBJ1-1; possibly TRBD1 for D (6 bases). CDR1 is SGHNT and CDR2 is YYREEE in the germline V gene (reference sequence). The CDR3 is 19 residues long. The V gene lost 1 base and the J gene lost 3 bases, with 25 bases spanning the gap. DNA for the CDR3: TGTGCCAGCAGCTTGTCTTTTGTCAGGGGCACATTCAGGGACACTGAAGCTTTCTTT. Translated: CASSLSFVRGTFRDTEAFF.

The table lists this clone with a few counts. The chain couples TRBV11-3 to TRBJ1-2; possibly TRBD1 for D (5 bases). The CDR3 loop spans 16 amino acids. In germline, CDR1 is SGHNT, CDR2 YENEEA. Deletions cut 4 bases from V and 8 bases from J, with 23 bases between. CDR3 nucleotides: TGTGCCAGCAGCTCCCTTCGACAGTCCCAGGCAGAGGGCTACACCTTC. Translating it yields CASSSLRQSQAEGYTF.

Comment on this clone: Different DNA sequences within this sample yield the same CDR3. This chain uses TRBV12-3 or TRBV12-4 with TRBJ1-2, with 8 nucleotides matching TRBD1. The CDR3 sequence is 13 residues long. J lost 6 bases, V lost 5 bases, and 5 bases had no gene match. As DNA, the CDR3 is TGTGCCAGCAGTAGTCAGGGGGCTAATGGCTACACCTTC. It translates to CASSSQGANGYTF.

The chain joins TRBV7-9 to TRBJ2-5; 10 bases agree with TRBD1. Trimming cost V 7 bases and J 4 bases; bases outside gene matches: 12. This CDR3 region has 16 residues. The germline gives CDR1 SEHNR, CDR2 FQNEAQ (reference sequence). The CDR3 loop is CASTPGSGQGLETQYF. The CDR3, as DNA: TGTGCCAGCACCCCCGGGTCGGGACAGGGGTTAGAGACCCAGTACTTC.

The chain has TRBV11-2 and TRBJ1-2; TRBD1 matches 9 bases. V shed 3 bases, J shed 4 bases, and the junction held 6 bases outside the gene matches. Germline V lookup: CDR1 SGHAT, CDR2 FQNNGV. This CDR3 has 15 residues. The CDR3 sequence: CASSFLGQGPYGYTF. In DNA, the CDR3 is TGTGCCAGCAGCTTCCTCGGACAGGGGCCCTATGGCTACACCTTC.